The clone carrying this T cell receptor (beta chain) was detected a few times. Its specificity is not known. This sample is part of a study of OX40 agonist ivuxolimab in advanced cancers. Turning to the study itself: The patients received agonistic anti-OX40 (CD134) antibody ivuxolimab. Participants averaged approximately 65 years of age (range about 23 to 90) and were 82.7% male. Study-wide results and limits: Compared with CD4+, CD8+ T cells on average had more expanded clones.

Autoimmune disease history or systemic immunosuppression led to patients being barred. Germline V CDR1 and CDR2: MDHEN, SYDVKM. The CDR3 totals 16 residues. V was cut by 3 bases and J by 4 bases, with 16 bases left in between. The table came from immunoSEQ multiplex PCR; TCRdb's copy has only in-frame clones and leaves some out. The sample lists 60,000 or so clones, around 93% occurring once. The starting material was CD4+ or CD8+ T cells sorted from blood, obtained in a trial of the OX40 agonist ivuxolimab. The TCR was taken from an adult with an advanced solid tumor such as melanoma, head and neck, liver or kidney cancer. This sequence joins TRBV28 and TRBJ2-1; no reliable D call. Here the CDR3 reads CASSFIKGKGYNEQFF. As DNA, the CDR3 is TGTGCCAGCAGTTTCATAAAGGGAAAAGGGTACAATGAGCAGTTCTTC.